This T cell receptor beta chain was sequenced for a study of T cell responses to AZD1222 COVID-19 vaccine. TCRdb keeps only in-frame clones here, not all; method: immunoSEQ multiplex PCR. Of roughly 100,000 clones listed, about nine tenths are singletons. Germline V gene sequence: CDR1 MNHNY, CDR2 SVGAGI (reference sequence). This CDR3 contains 14 residues. V trimming: 6 bases; J trimming: 10 bases; junction bases outside the gene matches: 10. The chain has TRBV6-6 and TRBJ1-4; 8 positions agree with TRBD1. This sample comprised peripheral blood, obtained 28 days after the second dose of the MenACWY control vaccine. The receptor's source is an adult who received the MenACWY meningococcal vaccine as a control. The CDR3 spells CASRPPGGDGKLFF. In nucleotides, the CDR3 is TGTGCCAGCAGGCCCCCAGGGGGCGATGGAAAACTGTTTTTT.